The sequence of this T cell receptor (beta chain) was determined in a study of cytomegalovirus exposure and HLA in healthy donors. Germline CDR1 reads MNHNS; CDR2 reads SASEGT. The CDR3 spans 14 residues. The V segment lost 7 bases and the J segment 5 bases; nucleotides outside the gene matches: 10. This clone was counted a single time. Researchers ran the PCR with 60 Vbeta and 13 Jbeta primers. Sequenced by immunoSEQ multiplex PCR; TCRdb stores in-frame clones only, minus some. Altogether roughly 43,000 clones are present, approximately 77% being singletons, with the ten largest covering roughly 1.5%.

This chain joins TRBV6-1 and TRBJ2-5; 7 bases fit TRBD1. The sequence came from a man aged 25-45 years in good health and CMV-seronegative. The sample taken for sequencing was PBMCs. The DNA of the CDR3 is TGTGCCAGCAATCCAGGGGGAAGTAGCGAGACCCAGTACTTC. The encoded protein is CASNPGGSSETQYF.